The source of this T cell receptor beta chain is a study of regulatory T cells in long-lasting Graves disease. Study-wide findings and caveats: Only peripheral blood was studied, not thyroid tissue.

Trimming left V 6 bases short and J 0 bases short, with 15 bases between. CDR1 is WNHNN, CDR2 SYGVQD, per germline (reference sequence). The length of the CDR3 is 16 residues. This sample's time point: newly diagnosed GD, antithyroid drugs for less than 3 months. PBMC RNA served as the TCR library source. Collection of peripheral blood (about 10 milliliters) was done using EDTA tubes. Arm-PCR of CDR3 regions and iRepertoire HTBI primers were the basis on which TCR beta libraries were built. TCRdb reprocessed the multiplex PCR reads with MiXCR, giving one entry per CDR3 protein. The sample contains roughly 420,000 distinct CDR3 sequences, approximately 16% of which appear only once. A note on this clonotype: Its specificity is unknown.

This same sample was also part of a study on T cells in Graves' hyperthyroidism and ophthalmopathy. From that report: Most expanded thyroid clonotypes above 0.001 also appeared in blood. Classification by a 13 V-J model distinguished ophthalmopathy from stable hyperthyroidism.

The rearrangement uses TRBV10-1 and TRBJ2-4, with TRBD1 as a possible D gene (5 bases). The clonotype comes from a woman aged 18 to 35 with Graves disease. This specimen was peripheral blood mononuclear cells (PBMCs), taken at new diagnosis, from a patient treated with antithyroid drugs. CDR3 amino acids: CASSRAAQLAKNIQYF. As DNA, the CDR3 is TGCGCCAGCAGCAGGGCAGCCCAGCTAGCCAAAAACATTCAGTACTTC.